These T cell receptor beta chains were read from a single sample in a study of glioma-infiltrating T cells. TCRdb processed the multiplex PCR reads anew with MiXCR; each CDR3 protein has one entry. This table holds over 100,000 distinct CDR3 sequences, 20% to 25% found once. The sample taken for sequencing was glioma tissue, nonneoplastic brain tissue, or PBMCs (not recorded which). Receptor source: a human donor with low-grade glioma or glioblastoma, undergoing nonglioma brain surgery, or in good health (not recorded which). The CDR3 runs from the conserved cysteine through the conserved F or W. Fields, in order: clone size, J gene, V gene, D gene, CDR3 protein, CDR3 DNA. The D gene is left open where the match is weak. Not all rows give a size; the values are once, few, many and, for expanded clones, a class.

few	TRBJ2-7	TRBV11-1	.	CASSSAGGFTYEQYF	TGTGCCAGCAGCTCAGCCGGTGGCTTCACCTACGAGCAGTACTTC
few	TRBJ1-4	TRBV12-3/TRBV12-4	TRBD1	CASRLARGRANEKLFF	TGTGCCAGCAGATTAGCCAGGGGGCGAGCTAATGAAAAACTGTTTTTT
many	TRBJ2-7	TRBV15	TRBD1	CATSRDRGDSEQYF	TGTGCCACCAGCAGGGACAGGGGAGACAGCGAGCAGTACTTC
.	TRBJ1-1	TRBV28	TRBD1	CASSFGQGRGTTEAFF	TGTGCCAGCAGTTTCGGACAGGGGAGGGGAACCACTGAAGCTTTCTTT
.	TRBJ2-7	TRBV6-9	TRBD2	CASSSGLAGGSHSYEQYF	TGTGCCAGCAGTTCCGGACTAGCGGGAGGGTCCCACTCCTACGAGCAGTACTTC
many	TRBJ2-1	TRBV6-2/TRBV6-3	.	CSSAVGQFNEHFF	TGTTCCAGCGCAGTGGGCCAGTTTAATGAGCATTTCTTC
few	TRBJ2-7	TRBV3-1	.	CASSAERRSYEQYF	TGTGCCAGCAGCGCGGAAAGGAGATCCTACGAGCAGTACTTC
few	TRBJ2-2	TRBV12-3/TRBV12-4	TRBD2	CASTWGSGGTGELFF	TGTGCCAGCACCTGGGGCTCGGGAGGGACCGGGGAGCTGTTTTTT
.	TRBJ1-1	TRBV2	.	CASQMNTEAFF	TGTGCCAGCCAGATGAACACTGAAGCTTTCTTT
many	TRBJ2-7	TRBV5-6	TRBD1	CASSLPTGWYEQYF	TGTGCCAGCAGCTTGCCGACAGGGTGGTACGAGCAGTACTTC
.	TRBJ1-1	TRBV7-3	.	CASSSTDNTEAFF	TGTGCCAGCAGCTCCACAGACAACACTGAAGCTTTCTTT
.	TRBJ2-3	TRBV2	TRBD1	CASSGQGASISTDTQYF	TGTGCCAGCAGTGGACAGGGGGCATCGATCAGCACAGATACGCAGTATTTT
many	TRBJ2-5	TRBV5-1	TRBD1	CASSYSGTEETQYF	TGCGCCAGCAGCTACTCCGGGACAGAAGAGACCCAGTACTTC
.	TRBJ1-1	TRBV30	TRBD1	CAWSVLGQGNTEAFF	TGTGCCTGGAGTGTATTGGGACAGGGGAACACTGAAGCTTTCTTT
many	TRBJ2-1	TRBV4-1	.	CASSQELADNEQFF	TGCGCCAGCAGCCAAGAATTAGCGGACAATGAGCAGTTCTTC
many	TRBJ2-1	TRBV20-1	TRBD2	CSAFSGTSANNEQFF	TGCAGTGCTTTCTCTGGGACTAGCGCCAACAATGAGCAGTTCTTC
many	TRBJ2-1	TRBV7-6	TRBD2	CASSPGTSGYNEQFF	TGTGCCAGCAGCCCAGGGACTAGCGGGTACAATGAGCAGTTCTTC
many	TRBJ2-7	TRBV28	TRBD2	CASSPPLLSGRNPYEQYF	TGTGCCAGCAGTCCCCCTCTTCTTAGCGGGAGAAATCCCTACGAGCAGTACTTC
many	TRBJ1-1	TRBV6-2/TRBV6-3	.	CASSYRQFEAFF	TGTGCCAGCAGTTACAGACAGTTTGAAGCTTTCTTT
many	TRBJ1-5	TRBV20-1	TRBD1	CSARVKDRVNQPQHF	TGCAGTGCTAGAGTTAAGGACAGGGTCAATCAGCCCCAGCATTTT
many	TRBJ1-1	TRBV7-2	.	CASSLKRGTEAFF	TGTGCCAGCAGCTTAAAACGAGGCACTGAAGCTTTCTTT
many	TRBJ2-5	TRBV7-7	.	CASSLNGAPLYF	TGTGCCAGCAGCTTAAATGGGGCTCCACTGTACTTC
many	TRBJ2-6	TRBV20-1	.	CSAREGGPKNSGANVLTF	TGCAGTGCTAGAGAAGGTGGCCCGAAAAACTCTGGGGCCAACGTCCTGACTTTC
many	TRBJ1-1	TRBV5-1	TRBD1	CASSLTGGGTEAFF	TGTGCCAGCAGCTTAACAGGGGGAGGTACTGAAGCTTTCTTT
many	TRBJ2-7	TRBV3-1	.	CASSPRGGYEQYF	TGTGCCAGCAGCCCCCGAGGGGGCTACGAGCAGTACTTC
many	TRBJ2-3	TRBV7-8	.	CASSLGASGSTDTQYF	TGTGCCAGCAGCTTAGGGGCGAGCGGGAGCACAGATACGCAGTATTTT
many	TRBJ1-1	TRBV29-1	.	CSVEDRGAWGMNTEAFF	TGCAGCGTTGAAGATCGGGGGGCGTGGGGGATGAACACTGAAGCTTTCTTT
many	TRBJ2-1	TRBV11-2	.	CASRSNRVSFNEQFF	TGTGCCAGCAGGTCCAACAGGGTATCCTTCAATGAGCAGTTCTTC
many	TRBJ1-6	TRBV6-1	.	CASKRQVESPLHF	TGTGCCAGCAAGCGACAGGTGGAATCACCCCTCCACTTT
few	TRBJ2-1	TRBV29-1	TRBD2	CSFMPGLAVGEQFF	TGCAGCTTTATGCCGGGACTAGCGGTAGGGGAGCAGTTCTTC
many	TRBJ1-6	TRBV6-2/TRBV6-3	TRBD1	CASSYQGQGNSPLHF	TGTGCCAGCAGTTACCAGGGACAGGGGAATTCACCCCTCCACTTT
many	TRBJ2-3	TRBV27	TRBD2	CASRPTSGTTDTQYF	TGTGCCAGCAGACCGACTAGCGGAACCACAGATACGCAGTATTTT
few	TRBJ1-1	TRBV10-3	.	CAIRDTATEAFF	TGTGCCATCAGAGACACGGCGACCGAAGCTTTCTTT
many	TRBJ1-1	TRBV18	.	CASVLLNTEAFF	TGTGCCAGCGTCCTCTTGAACACTGAAGCTTTCTTT
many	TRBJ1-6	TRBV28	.	CASSYPSQPNSPLHF	TGTGCCAGCAGCTACCCATCTCAGCCCAATTCACCCCTCCACTTT
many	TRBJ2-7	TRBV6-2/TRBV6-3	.	CASRILEGGSYEQYF	TGTGCCAGCAGGATCCTAGAGGGGGGATCCTACGAGCAGTACTTC
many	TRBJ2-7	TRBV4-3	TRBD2	CASSQDERGGYEQYF	TGCGCCAGCAGCCAAGACGAGCGGGGCGGGTACGAGCAGTACTTC
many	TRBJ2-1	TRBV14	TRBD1	CASSRRQGSYNEQFF	TGTGCCAGCAGCCGTCGACAGGGGTCCTACAATGAGCAGTTCTTC
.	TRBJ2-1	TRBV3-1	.	CAGSQDITFGGGQFF	TGTGCCGGCAGCCAAGATATAACCTTTGGAGGAGGGCAGTTCTTC
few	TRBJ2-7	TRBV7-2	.	CASSLMAPGVSSSYEQYF	TGTGCCAGCAGCTTAATGGCTCCGGGGGTCTCGAGCTCCTACGAGCAGTACTTC
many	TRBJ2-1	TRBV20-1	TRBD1	CSHAKGQGRDEQFF	TGCAGTCATGCTAAAGGACAGGGGAGGGATGAGCAGTTCTTC
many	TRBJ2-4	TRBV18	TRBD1	CASSTGGAKNIQYF	TGTGCCAGCTCAACAGGGGGCGCAAAAAACATTCAGTACTTC
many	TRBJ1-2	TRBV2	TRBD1	CASRRAGDRGLHGYTF	TGTGCCAGCAGGAGGGCTGGGGACAGGGGGCTACATGGCTACACCTTC
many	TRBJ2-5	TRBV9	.	CASSVGSLQETQYF	TGTGCCAGCAGCGTAGGGAGCCTCCAAGAGACCCAGTACTTC
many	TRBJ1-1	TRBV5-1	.	CASSAGQPMNTEAFF	TGCGCCAGCAGCGCCGGACAGCCCATGAACACTGAAGCTTTCTTT
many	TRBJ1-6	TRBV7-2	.	CASSFLLNSPLHF	TGTGCCAGCAGCTTCTTGCTGAATTCACCCCTCCACTTT
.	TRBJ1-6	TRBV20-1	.	CSATSAAYSRLHF	TGCAGTGCTACCAGTGCGGCATATTCACGCCTCCACTTT
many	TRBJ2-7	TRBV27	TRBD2	CASSLGLAGLEQYF	TGTGCCAGCAGCCTGGGACTAGCGGGATTGGAGCAGTACTTC
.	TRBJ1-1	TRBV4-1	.	CASSKDGTRSGAFF	TGCGCCAGCAGTAAAGACGGGACAAGATCTGGAGCTTTCTTT
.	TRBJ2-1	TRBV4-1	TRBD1	CASRHGTAFMGETQFF	TGCGCCAGCAGGCACGGGACAGCTTTTATGGGGGAGACCCAGTTCTTC
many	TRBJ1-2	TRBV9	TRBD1	CASSGGQGGDGYTF	TGTGCCAGCAGCGGAGGACAGGGAGGAGATGGCTACACCTTC
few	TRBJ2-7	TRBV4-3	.	CASSQDSGGPEQYF	TGCGCCAGCAGCCAAGATAGTGGGGGGCCAGAGCAGTACTTC
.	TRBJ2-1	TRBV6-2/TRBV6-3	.	CASSYLGGRYNEQFF	TGTGCCAGCAGTTACCTAGGGGGGCGGTACAATGAGCAGTTCTTC